A single T cell receptor (beta chain) is shown here with its context. Germline V gene sequence: CDR1 MNHNS, CDR2 SASEGT. V lost 8 bases and J lost 6; bases outside the gene matches: 7. CDR3 length equals 14 residues. The entry originates in a study of T cell changes during pregnancy in multiple sclerosis. The data were produced by immunoSEQ multiplex PCR, yet TCRdb's version contains in-frame clones alone and is incomplete. The repertoire includes around 99,000 clones, 85% to 95% of them detected once, and about 0.78% sits in the top ten. Sequences were derived from peripheral blood, sampled in the third trimester of pregnancy. The V gene is TRBV6-1, the J gene TRBJ2-2; 9 bases line up with TRBD1. The receptor was derived from a female donor in good health, enrolled as a control in a pregnancy study. In nucleotides, the CDR3 is TGTGCCAGCGTGGACAGGGGTGACGCCGGGGAGCTGTTTTTT. This sequence encodes CASVDRGDAGELFF.